These T cell receptor beta chains were read from a single sample in a study of T-cell reconstitution after alpha-beta-depleted transplantation in children. TCRdb analysed the PCR reads with MiXCR anew, one entry per CDR3 protein. The sample yields about 110,000 distinct CDR3 sequences, approximately 10% seen once. The specimen comprised PBMCs, sampled before TCRalphabeta/CD19-depleted stem cell transplant. The receptors were gathered from a boy between 2 and 10 years old with acute lymphoblastic leukemia, due to receive a stem cell transplant. Both conserved end residues are part of each CDR3. D genes are given only for firm matches. Clone size is shown for a subset of rows, as once, few, many or a class of expanded clone.

NA	TRBV14	TRBD2	TRBJ2-7	TGTGCCAGCAGCCGGCCCAGCGGGAGGATCAACGAGCAGTACTTC	CASSRPSGRINEQYF
many	TRBV20-1	NA	TRBJ2-1	TGCAGTGCCACACTTTCTCTGGGGTACAATGAGCAGTTCTTC	CSATLSLGYNEQFF
many	TRBV7-8	NA	TRBJ1-3	TGTGCCAGCAGCTTAGCGGACCTGGCGTACACCATATATTTT	CASSLADLAYTIYF
many	TRBV14	NA	TRBJ2-7	TGTGCCAGCAGCCAAGATCACAGGGATTGGGGCTCCTACGAGCAGTACTTC	CASSQDHRDWGSYEQYF
NA	TRBV2	TRBD1	TRBJ1-5	TGTGCCAGCAGCCAAGACAGGGTTAATCAGCCCCAGCATTTT	CASSQDRVNQPQHF
NA	TRBV11-2	TRBD2	TRBJ2-1	TGTGCCAGCAGCCCTCGACTAGCGGGTCCCTCCTACAATGAGCAGTTCTTC	CASSPRLAGPSYNEQFF
many	TRBV27	NA	TRBJ2-7	TGTGCCAGTGGACACGTCTCGGGGTCCTACGAGCAGTACTTC	CASGHVSGSYEQYF
few	TRBV28	NA	TRBJ2-1	TGTGCCAGCAGTCCTTGGCGTCGGGGCGGCGATACCAATGAGCAGTTCTTC	CASSPWRRGGDTNEQFF
NA	TRBV3-1	NA	TRBJ2-1	TGTGCCGGCAGCCGCAACCTCTACGACGGCTACAATGAGCAGTTCTTC	CAGSRNLYDGYNEQFF
many	TRBV20-1	NA	TRBJ2-7	TGCAGTGCTACCAGGAGGATACCGGGACGCGAGCAGTACTTC	CSATRRIPGREQYF
many	TRBV30	TRBD1	TRBJ2-3	TGTGCCTGGAGTAGACAGGGGGCCAGCACAGATACGCAGTATTTT	CAWSRQGASTDTQYF
few	TRBV12-3/TRBV12-4	NA	TRBJ1-3	TGTGCCAGCAGTTTAGGTGGTTACGGAAACACCATATATTTT	CASSLGGYGNTIYF
many	TRBV11-2	TRBD2	TRBJ2-3	TGTGCCAGCAGCTTAGATAGGGCGGGAGCAGATACGCAGTATTTT	CASSLDRAGADTQYF
NA	TRBV28	NA	TRBJ2-7	TGTGCCAGCAGTTTGTTAGCGTCCGAGCAGTACTTC	CASSLLASEQYF
many	TRBV20-1	NA	TRBJ2-1	TGCAGTGCTCTGCTGGAGTCCTACAATGAGCAGTTCTTC	CSALLESYNEQFF
NA	TRBV18	NA	TRBJ2-3	TGTGCCAGCTCACGGGATCATAGCACAGATACGCAGTATTTT	CASSRDHSTDTQYF
NA	TRBV14	TRBD1	TRBJ1-1	TGTGCCAGCAGCCAATCAGGGGGCAGGGTCACTGAAGCTTTCTTT	CASSQSGGRVTEAFF
NA	TRBV30	NA	TRBJ1-1	TGTGCCTGGGGCATCGGTACTGAAGCTTTCTTT	CAWGIGTEAFF
many	TRBV3-1	NA	TRBJ2-3	TGTGCCAGCACCTCGACGGATACGCAGTATTTT	CASTSTDTQYF
NA	TRBV29-1	NA	TRBJ1-2	TGCAGCGCAGGGTTGTTGGGAGGCTACACCTTC	CSAGLLGGYTF
many	TRBV5-1	NA	TRBJ1-1	TGCGCCAGCAGCTACGGGACTGCGAACACTGAAGCTTTCTTT	CASSYGTANTEAFF
few	TRBV7-9	TRBD1	TRBJ2-5	TGTGCCAGCAGCAGCCAGATGACAGGGTGGTCCCAAGAGACCCAGTACTTC	CASSSQMTGWSQETQYF
NA	TRBV20-1	TRBD2	TRBJ2-1	TGCAGTGCTAGGGGAGGGACGGCGGTCTTCGAGCAGTTCTTC	CSARGGTAVFEQFF
many	TRBV29-1	NA	TRBJ2-5	TGCAGCGTTGAAGATCAACGTGTGTGGGAGACCCAGTACTTC	CSVEDQRVWETQYF
few	TRBV3-1	NA	TRBJ2-2	TGTGCCAGCAGCCAAGAGGTTTTCCCGGGGGCGGCCGGGGAGCTGTTTTTT	CASSQEVFPGAAGELFF
NA	TRBV7-9	TRBD2	TRBJ2-5	TGTGCCAGCAGCTTATCCCCGGGACTAGCGGGAGCCCCTTTAGGCTTC	CASSLSPGLAGAPLGF
many	TRBV7-9	TRBD1	TRBJ2-1	TGTGCCAGCAGCTTTCCGGGACAGGAAGGCAATGAGCAGTTCTTC	CASSFPGQEGNEQFF
many	TRBV24-1	NA	TRBJ2-7	TGTGCCACCAGTGACTCCTGGGGCGGCGAGCAGTACTTC	CATSDSWGGEQYF
few	TRBV11-2	NA	TRBJ2-7	TGTGCCAGCAGCTTGGGACTCCCGATCCGCTACGAGCAGTACTTC	CASSLGLPIRYEQYF
NA	TRBV20-1	NA	TRBJ1-1	TGCAGTGCTTCCCGTACGGGGAAAGAAGCTTTCTTT	CSASRTGKEAFF
NA	TRBV20-1	NA	TRBJ2-6	TGCAGTGCCTCCCGGGATCTAGGCGGGGCCAACGTCCTGACTTTC	CSASRDLGGANVLTF
NA	TRBV5-4	TRBD1	TRBJ2-1	TGTGCCAGCAGTCGGGACAGGGACAATGAGCAGTTCTTC	CASSRDRDNEQFF
few	TRBV28	NA	TRBJ1-1	TGTGCCAGCAGGTCTAACCCAGGGAACACTGAAGCTTTCTTT	CASRSNPGNTEAFF
NA	TRBV5-1	NA	TRBJ2-1	TGCGCCAGCAGCTTGGTTGGGGCGAATGAGCAGTTCTTC	CASSLVGANEQFF
few	TRBV7-3	NA	TRBJ1-1	TGTGCCAGCAGGGGAGTAAACAGCGATGAAGCTTTCTTT	CASRGVNSDEAFF